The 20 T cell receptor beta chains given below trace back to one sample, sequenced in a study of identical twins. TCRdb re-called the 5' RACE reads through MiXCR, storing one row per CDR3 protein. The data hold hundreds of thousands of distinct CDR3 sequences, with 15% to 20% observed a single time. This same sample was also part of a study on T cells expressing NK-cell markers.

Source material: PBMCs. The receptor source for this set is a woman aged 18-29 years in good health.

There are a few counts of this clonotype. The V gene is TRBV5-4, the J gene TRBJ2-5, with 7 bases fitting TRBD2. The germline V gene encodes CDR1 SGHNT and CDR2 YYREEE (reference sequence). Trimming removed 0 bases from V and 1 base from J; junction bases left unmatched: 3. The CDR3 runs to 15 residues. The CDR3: CASSLVVAGQETQYF. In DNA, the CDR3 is TGTGCCAGCAGCTTGGTCGTAGCGGGCCAAGAGACCCAGTACTTC.

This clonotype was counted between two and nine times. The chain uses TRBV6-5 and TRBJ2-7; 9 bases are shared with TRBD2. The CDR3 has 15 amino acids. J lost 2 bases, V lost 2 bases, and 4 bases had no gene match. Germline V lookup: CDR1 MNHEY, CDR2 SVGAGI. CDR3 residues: CASSYVAGVTYEQYF. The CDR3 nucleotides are TGTGCCAGCAGTTACGTAGCGGGAGTCACCTACGAGCAGTACTTC.

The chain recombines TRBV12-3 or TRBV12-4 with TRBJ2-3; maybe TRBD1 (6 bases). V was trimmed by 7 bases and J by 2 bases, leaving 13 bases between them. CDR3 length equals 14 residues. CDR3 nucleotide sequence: TGTGCCAGCAAATCTATGGGGGCCACAGATACGCAGTATTTT. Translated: CASKSMGATDTQYF.

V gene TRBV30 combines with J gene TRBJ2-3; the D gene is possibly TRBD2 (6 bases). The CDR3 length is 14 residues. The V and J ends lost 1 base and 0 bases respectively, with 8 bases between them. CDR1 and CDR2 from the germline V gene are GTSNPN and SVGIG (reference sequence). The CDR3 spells CAWSGGTSTDTQYF. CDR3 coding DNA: TGTGCCTGGAGTGGCGGGACTAGCACAGATACGCAGTATTTT.

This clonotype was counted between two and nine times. The CDR3 nucleotides are TGTGCCAGCTCACCCTATCAGGGAAACGAGCAGTTCTTC. Translation gives CASSPYQGNEQFF. The chain combines TRBV18 with TRBJ2-1; D possibly corresponds to TRBD1 (5 bases). The CDR3 runs 13 residues. Trimming removed 3 bases from V and 10 bases from J, with 13 bases in between. CDR1 and CDR2 from the germline V gene are KGHSH and LQKENI.

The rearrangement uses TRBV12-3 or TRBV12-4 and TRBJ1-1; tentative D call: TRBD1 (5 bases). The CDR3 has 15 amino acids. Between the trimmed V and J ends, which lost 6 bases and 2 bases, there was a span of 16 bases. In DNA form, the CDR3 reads TGTGCCAGCAGGCGCAGCCGGGACGGCAACACTGAAGCTTTCTTT. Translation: CASRRSRDGNTEAFF.

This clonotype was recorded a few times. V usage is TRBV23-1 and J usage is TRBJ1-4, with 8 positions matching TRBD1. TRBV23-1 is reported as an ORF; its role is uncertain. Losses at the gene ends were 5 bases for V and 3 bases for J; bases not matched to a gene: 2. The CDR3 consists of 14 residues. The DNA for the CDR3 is TGCGCCAGCAGTATGACAGGGGCTAATGAAAAACTGTTTTTT. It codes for CASSMTGANEKLFF.

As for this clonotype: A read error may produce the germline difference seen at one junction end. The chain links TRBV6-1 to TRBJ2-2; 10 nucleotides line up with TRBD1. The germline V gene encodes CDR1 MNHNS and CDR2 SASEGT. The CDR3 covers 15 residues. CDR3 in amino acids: CASREGQGGTGELFF. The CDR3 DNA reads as TGTGCCAGCAGAGAAGGACAGGGGGGCACCGGGGAGCTGTTTTTT.

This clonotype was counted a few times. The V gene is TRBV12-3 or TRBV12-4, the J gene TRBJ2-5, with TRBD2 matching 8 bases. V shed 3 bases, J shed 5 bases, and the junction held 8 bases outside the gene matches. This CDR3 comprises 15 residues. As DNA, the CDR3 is TGTGCCAGCAGTTTCTCCTCCAGCGGGGGTGAGACCCAGTACTTC. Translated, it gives CASSFSSSGGETQYF.

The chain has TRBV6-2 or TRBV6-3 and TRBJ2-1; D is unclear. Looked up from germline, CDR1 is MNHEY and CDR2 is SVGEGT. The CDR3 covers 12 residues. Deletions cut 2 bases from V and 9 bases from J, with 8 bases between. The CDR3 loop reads CASSYLRIEQFF. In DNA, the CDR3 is TGTGCCAGCAGTTACCTTCGCATTGAGCAGTTCTTC.

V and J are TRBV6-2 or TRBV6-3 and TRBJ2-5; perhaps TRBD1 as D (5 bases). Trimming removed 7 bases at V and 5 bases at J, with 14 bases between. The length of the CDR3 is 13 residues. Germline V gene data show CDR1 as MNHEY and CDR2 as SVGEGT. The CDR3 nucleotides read TGTGCCAGCAATAATCAGGGATTGGAGACCCAGTACTTC. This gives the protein CASNNQGLETQYF.

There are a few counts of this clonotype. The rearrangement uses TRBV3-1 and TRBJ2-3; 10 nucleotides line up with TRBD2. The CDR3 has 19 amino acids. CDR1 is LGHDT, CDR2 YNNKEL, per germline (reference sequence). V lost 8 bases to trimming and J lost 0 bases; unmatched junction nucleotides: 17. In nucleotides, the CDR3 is TGTGCCAGCCGACGGGCTAGCGGGGGTTCCGGATTTAGCACAGATACGCAGTATTTT. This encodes CASRRASGGSGFSTDTQYF.

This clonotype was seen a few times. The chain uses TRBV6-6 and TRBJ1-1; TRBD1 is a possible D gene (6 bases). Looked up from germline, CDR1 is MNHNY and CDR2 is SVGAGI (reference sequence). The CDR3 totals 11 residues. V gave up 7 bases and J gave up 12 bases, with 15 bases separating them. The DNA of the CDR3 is TGTGCCAGCACGGTCGGGGGCTACTCTTTCTTT. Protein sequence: CASTVGGYSFF.

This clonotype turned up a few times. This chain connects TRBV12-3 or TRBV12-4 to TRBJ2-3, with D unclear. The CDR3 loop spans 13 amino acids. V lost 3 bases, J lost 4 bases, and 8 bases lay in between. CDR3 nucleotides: TGTGCCAGCAGTTTGGCCCCCGCAGATACGCAGTATTTT. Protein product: CASSLAPADTQYF.

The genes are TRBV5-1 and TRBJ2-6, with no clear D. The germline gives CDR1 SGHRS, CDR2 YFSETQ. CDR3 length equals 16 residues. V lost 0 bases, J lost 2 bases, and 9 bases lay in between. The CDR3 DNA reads TGCGCCAGCAGCTTGGTCGCGCAGGCTGGGGCCAACGTCCTGACTTTC. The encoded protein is CASSLVAQAGANVLTF.

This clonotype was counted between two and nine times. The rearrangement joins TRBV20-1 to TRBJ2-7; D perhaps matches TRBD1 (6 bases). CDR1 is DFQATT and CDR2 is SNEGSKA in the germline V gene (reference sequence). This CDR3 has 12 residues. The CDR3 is CSAPGAPYEQYF. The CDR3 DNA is TGCAGCGCCCCAGGGGCTCCCTACGAGCAGTACTTC.

The CDR3 loop reads CATSDRASSYNEQFF. As DNA, the CDR3 is TGTGCCACCAGTGACCGCGCCAGCTCCTACAATGAGCAGTTCTTC. The V and J genes are TRBV24-1 and TRBJ2-1; D unclear. The germline V gene encodes CDR1 KGHDR and CDR2 SFDVKD. Trimming shortened V by 4 bases and J by 0 bases, and 9 bases separated the two germline ends. The CDR3 contains 15 residues.

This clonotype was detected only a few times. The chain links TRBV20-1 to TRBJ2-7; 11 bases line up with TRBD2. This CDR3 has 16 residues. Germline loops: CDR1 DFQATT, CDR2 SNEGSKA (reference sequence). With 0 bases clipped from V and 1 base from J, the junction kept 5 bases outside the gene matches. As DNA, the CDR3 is TGCAGTGCTAGAGATCGGGCTAGCGGGGGGTCCTACGAGCAGTACTTC. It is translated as CSARDRASGGSYEQYF.

The CDR3 nucleotides are TGTGCCAGCAGCCAGGGACGGTTTGAGCAGTACTTC. It is translated as CASSQGRFEQYF. This chain joins TRBV3-1 and TRBJ2-7, with D perhaps TRBD1 or TRBD2 (5 bases each). Germline CDR1 LGHDT, CDR2 YNNKEL (reference sequence). The CDR3 covers 12 residues. V was trimmed by 3 bases and J by 7 bases, leaving 10 bases between them.

Written as DNA, the CDR3 is TGCAGCGTTGAACCGACAGCGAACACTGAAGCTTTCTTT. This gives the protein CSVEPTANTEAFF. The rearrangement uses TRBV29-1 and TRBJ1-1; D is possibly TRBD1 (5 bases). CDR1 is SQVTM, CDR2 ANQGSEA, per germline. V was pared by 2 bases and J by 1 base, with 8 bases between. CDR3 length equals 13 residues.